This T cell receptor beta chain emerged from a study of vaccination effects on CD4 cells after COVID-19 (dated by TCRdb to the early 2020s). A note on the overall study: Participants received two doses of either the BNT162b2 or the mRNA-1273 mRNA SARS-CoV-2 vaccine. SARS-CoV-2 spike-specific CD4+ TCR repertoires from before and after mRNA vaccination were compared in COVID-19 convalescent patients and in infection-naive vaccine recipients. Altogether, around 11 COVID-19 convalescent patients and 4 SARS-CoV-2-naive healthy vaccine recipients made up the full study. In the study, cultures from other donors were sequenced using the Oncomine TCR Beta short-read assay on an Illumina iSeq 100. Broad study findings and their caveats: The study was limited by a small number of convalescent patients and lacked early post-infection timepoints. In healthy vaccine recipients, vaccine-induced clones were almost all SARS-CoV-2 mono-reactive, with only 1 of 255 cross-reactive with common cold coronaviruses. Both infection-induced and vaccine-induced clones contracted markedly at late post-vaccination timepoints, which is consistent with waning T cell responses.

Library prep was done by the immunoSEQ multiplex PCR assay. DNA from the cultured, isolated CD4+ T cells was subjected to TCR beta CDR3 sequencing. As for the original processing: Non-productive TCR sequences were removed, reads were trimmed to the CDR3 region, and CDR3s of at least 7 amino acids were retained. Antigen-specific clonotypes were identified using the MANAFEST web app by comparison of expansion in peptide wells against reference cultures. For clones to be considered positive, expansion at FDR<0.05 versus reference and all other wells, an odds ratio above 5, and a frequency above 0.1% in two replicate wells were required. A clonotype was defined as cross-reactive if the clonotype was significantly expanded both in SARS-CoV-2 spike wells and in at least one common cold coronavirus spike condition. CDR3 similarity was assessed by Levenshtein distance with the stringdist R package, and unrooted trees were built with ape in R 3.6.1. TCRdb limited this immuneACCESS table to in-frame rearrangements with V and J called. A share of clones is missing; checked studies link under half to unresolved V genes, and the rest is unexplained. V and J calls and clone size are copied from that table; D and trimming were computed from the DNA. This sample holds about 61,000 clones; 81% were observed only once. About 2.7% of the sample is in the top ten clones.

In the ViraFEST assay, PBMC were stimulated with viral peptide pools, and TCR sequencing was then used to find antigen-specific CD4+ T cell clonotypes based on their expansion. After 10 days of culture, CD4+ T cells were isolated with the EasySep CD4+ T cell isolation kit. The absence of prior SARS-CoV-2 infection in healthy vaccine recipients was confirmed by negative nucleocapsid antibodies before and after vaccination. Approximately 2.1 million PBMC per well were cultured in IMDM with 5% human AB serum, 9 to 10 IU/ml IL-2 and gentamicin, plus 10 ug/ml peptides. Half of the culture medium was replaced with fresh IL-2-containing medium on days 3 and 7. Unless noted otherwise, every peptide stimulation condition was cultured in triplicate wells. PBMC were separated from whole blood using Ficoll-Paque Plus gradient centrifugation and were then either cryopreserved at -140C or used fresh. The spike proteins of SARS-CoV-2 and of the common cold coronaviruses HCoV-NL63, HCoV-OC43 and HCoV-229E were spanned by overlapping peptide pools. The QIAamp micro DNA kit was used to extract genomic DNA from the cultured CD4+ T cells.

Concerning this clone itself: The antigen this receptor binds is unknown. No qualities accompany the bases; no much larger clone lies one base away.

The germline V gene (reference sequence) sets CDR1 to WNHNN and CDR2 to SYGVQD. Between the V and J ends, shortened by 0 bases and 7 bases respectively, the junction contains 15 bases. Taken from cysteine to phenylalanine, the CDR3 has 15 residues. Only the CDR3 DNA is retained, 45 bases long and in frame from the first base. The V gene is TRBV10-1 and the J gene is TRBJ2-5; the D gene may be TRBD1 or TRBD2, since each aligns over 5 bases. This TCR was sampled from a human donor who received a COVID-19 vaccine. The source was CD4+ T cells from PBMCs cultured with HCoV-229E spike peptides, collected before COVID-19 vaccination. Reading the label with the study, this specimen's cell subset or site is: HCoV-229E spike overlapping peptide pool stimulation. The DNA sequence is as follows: TGCGCCAGCAGTGAGTCGTTCGGTGGGACGGGGACCCAGTACTTC. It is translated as CASSESFGGTGTQYF.